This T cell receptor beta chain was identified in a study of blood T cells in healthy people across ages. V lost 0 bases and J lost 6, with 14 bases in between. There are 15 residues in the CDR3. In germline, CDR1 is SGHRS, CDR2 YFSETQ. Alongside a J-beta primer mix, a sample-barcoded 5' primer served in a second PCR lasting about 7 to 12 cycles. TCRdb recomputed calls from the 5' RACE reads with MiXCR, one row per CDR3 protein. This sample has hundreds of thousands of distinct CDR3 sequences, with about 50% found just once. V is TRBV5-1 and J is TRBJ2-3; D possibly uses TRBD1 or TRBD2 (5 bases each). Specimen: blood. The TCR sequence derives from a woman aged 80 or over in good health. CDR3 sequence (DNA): TGCGCCAGCAGCTTGGCAGGGACCGGGGTGGATACGCAGTATTTT. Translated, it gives CASSLAGTGVDTQYF. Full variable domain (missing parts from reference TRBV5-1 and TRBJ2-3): KAGVTQTPRYLIKTRGQQVTLSCSPISGHRSVSWYQQTPGQGLQFLFEYFSETQRNKGNFPGRFSGRQFSNSRSEMNVSTLELGDSALYLCASSLAGTGVDTQYFGPGTRLTVL.